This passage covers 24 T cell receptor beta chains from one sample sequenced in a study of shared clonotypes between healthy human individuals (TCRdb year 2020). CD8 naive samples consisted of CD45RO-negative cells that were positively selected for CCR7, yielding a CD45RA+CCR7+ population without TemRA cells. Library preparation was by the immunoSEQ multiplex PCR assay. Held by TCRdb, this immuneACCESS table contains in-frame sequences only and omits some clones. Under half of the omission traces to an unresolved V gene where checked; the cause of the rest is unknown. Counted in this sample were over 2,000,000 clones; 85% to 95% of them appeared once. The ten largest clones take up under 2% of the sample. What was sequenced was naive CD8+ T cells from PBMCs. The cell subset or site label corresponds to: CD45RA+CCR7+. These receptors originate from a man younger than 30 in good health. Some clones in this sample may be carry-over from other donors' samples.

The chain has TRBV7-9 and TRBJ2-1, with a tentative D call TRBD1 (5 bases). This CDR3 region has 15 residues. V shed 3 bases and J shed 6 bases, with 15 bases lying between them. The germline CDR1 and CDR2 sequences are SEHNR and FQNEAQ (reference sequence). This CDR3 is CASSFPRGSGNEQFF. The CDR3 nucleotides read TGTGCCAGCAGCTTCCCAAGGGGTTCCGGCAATGAGCAGTTCTTC.

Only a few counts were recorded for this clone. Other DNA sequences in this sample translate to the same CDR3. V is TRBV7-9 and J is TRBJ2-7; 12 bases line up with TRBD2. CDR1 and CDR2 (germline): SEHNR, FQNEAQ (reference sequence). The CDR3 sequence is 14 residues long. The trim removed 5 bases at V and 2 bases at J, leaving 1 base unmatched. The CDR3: CASSPSGRAYEQYF. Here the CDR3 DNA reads TGTGCCAGCAGCCCTAGCGGGAGGGCCTACGAGCAGTACTTC.

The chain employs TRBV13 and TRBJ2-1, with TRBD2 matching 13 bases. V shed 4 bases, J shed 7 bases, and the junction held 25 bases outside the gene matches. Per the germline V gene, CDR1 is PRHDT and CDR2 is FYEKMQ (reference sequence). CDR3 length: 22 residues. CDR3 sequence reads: CASSWASPTGGTSGRANNEQFF. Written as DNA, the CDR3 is TGTGCCAGCAGCTGGGCATCGCCAACAGGGGGTACTAGCGGGAGGGCCAATAATGAGCAGTTCTTC.

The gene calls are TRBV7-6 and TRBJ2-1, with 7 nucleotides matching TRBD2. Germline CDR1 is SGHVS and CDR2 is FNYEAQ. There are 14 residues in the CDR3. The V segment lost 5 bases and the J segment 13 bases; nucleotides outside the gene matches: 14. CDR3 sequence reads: CASSPGPRDYQQFF. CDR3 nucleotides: TGTGCCAGCAGCCCAGGGCCTCGGGACTACCAACAGTTCTTC.

CDR3 bases: TGTGCCAGCAGCTCTGGTCCACAGCGAGCCCAGTACTTC. Translation gives CASSSGPQRAQYF. The genes are TRBV7-6 and TRBJ2-5, with no clear D. The V end lost 4 bases, the J end lost 9 bases, and 15 bases lay between the germline ends. The CDR3 is 13 amino acids. CDR1 is SGHVS and CDR2 is FNYEAQ in the germline V gene.

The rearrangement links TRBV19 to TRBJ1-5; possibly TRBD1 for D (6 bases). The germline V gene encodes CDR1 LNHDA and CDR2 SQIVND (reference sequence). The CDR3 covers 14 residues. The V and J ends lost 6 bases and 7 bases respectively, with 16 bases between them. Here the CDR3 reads CASRFAGDGQPQHF. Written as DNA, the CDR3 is TGTGCCAGTAGATTCGCAGGGGACGGGCAGCCCCAGCATTTT.

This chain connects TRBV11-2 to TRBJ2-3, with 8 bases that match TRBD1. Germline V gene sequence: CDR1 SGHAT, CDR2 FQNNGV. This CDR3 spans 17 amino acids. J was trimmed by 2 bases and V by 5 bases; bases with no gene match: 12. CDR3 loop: CASSRTPGGPHTDTQYF. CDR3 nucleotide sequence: TGTGCCAGCAGCCGAACCCCAGGGGGCCCACACACAGATACGCAGTATTTT. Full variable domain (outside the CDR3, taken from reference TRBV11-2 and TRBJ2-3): EAGVAQSPRYKIIEKRQSVAFWCNPISGHATLYWYQQILGQGPKLLIQFQNNGVVDDSQLPKDRFSAERLKGVDSTLKIQPAKLEDSAVYLCASSRTPGGPHTDTQYFGPGTRLTVL.

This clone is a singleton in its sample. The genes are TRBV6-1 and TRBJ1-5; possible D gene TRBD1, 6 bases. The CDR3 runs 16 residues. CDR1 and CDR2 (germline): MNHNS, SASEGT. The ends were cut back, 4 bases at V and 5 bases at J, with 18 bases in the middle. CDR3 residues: CASSALSTQGHQPQHF. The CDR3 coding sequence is TGTGCCAGCAGTGCCCTTAGCACACAGGGCCATCAGCCCCAGCATTTT.

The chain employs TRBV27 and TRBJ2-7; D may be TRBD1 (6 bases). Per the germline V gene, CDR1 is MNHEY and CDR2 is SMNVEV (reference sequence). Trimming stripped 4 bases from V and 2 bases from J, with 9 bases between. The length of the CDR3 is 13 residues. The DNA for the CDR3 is TGTGCCAGCAGTTCGAACAGGGCCTACGAGCAGTACTTC. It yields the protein CASSSNRAYEQYF.

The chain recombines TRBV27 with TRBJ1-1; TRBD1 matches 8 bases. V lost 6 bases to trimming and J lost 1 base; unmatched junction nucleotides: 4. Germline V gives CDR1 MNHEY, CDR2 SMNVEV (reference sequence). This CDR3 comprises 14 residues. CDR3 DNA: TGTGCCAGCAGGGAGACAGGGGCGAACACTGAAGCTTTCTTT. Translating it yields CASRETGANTEAFF.

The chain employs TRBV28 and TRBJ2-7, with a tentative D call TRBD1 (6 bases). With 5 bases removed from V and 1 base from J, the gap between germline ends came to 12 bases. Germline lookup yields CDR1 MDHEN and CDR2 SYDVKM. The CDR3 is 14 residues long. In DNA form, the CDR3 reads TGTGCCAGCAGTCCGTACAGGGATTCCTACGAGCAGTACTTC. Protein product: CASSPYRDSYEQYF.

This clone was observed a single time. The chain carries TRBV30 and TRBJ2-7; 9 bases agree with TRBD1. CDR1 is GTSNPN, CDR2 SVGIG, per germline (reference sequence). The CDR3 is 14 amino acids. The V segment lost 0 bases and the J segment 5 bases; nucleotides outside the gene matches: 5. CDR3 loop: CAWSVGTGYDEQYF. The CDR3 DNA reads TGTGCCTGGAGTGTAGGGACAGGGTACGACGAGCAGTACTTC.

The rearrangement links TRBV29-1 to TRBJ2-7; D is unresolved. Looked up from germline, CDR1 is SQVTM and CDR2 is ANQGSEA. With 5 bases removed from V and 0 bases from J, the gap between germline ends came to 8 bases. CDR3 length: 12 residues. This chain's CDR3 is CSVYRSSYEQYF. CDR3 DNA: TGCAGCGTTTACAGAAGCTCCTACGAGCAGTACTTC.

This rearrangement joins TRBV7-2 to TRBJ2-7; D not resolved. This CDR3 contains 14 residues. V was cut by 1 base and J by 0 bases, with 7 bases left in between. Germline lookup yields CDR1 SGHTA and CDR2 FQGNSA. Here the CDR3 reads CASSLVQPSYEQYF. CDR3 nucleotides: TGTGCCAGCAGCTTAGTACAGCCCTCCTACGAGCAGTACTTC.

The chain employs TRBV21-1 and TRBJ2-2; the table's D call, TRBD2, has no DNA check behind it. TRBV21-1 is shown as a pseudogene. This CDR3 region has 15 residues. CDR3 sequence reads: CASPQRRKTTGELFF. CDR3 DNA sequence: TGTGCCAGCCCCCAGCGGAGAAAAACCACCGGGGAGCTGTTTTTT.

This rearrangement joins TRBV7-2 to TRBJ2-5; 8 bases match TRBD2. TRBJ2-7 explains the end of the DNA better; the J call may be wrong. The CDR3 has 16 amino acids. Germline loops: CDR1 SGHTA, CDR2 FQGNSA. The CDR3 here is CASSLAHNSGAYEQYF. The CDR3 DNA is TGTGCCAGCAGCTTAGCGCACAATAGCGGGGCCTACGAGCAGTACTTC.

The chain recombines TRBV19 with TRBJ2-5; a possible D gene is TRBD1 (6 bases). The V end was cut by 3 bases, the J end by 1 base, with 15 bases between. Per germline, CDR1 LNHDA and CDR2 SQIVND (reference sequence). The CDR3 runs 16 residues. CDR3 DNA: TGTGCCAGTAGTATCAGTTGGGGGCCGGCCCAAGAGACCCAGTACTTC. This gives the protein CASSISWGPAQETQYF.

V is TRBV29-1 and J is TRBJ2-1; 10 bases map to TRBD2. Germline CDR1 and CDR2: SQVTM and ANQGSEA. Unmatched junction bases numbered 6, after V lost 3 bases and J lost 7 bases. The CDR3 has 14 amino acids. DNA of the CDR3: TGCAGCGTTGACTCTAGCGGGAGTGGTAATGAGCAGTTCTTC. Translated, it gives CSVDSSGSGNEQFF.

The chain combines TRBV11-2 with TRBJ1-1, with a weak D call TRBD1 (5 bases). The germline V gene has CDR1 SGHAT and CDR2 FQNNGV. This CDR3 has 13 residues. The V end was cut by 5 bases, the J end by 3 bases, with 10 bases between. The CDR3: CASSPGTDTEAFF. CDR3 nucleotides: TGTGCCAGCAGCCCCGGGACGGACACTGAAGCTTTCTTT.

CDR3: CASSLDRAGGQDTQYF. CDR3 DNA: TGTGCCAGCAGCTTAGACAGAGCGGGAGGTCAAGATACGCAGTATTTT. The rearrangement joins TRBV7-6 to TRBJ2-3; 9 bases map to TRBD2. Unmatched junction bases numbered 7, after V lost 1 base and J lost 5 bases. This CDR3 region has 16 residues. Germline assignment: CDR1 SGHVS and CDR2 FNYEAQ.

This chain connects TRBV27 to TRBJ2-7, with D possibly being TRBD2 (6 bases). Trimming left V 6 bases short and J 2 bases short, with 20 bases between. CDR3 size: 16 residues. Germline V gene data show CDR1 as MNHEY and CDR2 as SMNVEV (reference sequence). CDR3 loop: CASRRTEGRSPYEQYF. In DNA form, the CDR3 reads TGTGCCAGCAGGCGCACGGAGGGACGCTCTCCCTACGAGCAGTACTTC.

Here the CDR3 DNA reads TGTGCCAGCAGCAGCCTCCTAGCGCTAAGCAATGAGCAGTTCTTC. The encoded protein is CASSSLLALSNEQFF. The V call is TRBV5-7, the J call TRBJ2-1, with D possibly TRBD2 on 6 matching bases. TRBV5-7 counts as an open reading frame of uncertain function. There are 15 residues in the CDR3. The V gene lost 4 bases and the J gene lost 6 bases, with 17 bases spanning the gap.

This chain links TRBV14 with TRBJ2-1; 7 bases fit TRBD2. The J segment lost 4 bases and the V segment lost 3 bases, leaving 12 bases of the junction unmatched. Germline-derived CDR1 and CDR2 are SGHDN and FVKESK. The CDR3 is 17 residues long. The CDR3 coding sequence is TGTGCCAGCAGCCAGATAAAAGCGGGACCTTCGTACAATGAGCAGTTCTTC. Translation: CASSQIKAGPSYNEQFF.

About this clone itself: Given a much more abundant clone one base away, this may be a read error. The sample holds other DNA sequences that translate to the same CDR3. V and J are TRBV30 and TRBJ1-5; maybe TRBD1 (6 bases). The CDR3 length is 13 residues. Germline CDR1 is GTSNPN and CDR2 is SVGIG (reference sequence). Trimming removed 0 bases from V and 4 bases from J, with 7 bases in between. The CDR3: CAWSVQGNQPQHF. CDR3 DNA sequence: TGTGCCTGGAGTGTACAGGGAAATCAGCCCCAGCATTTT.